This T cell receptor (beta chain) was found in a study of CD8 T cells in ankylosing spondylitis. The CDR3 is 16 residues long. Germline V CDR1 and CDR2: MNHEY, SMNVEV (reference sequence). V gave up 5 bases and J gave up 4 bases, with 19 bases separating them. Quantitative molecular-barcoded 5'-RACE generated the TCR beta libraries. TCRdb re-called the 5' RACE reads through MiXCR, storing one row per CDR3 protein. The sample lists about 480,000 distinct CDR3 sequences, approximately 17% occurring once. Points from the study as a whole: A TCR beta motif of 7 to 9 highly homologous variants seemed to mark ankylosing spondylitis blood. Earlier studies detected some motif variants in reactive arthritis synovial fluid and blood. In ankylosing spondylitis patients, matched synovial fluid reportedly showed significant enrichment of disease-linked clones.

About this clonotype itself: Antigen unknown.

This sequence joins TRBV27 and TRBJ2-3; D might be TRBD1 (7 bases). The receptor was derived from a male donor with ankylosing spondylitis. The sequencing sample was made of blood, either unsorted or a sorted T cell fraction (not recorded which). CDR3 residues: CASSTRPGGLADTQYF. The CDR3 nucleotides are TGTGCCAGCAGTACACGCCCAGGGGGACTCGCAGATACGCAGTATTTT.